What follows are 21 T cell receptor beta chains derived from one specimen sequenced in a study of blood T cells in healthy people across ages. The use of a sample-barcoded 5' primer and a J-beta primer mix characterized a second PCR of roughly 7 to 11 cycles. One entry per CDR3 protein, called by TCRdb with MiXCR from the 5' RACE reads. The profile covers some 880,000 distinct CDR3 sequences, with roughly 40% appearing a single time and 10% to 15% taken by the ten largest. Material: blood. These TCRs come from a man younger than 35 in good health.

The chain carries TRBV29-1 and TRBJ2-1; 7 nucleotides match TRBD2. The J segment lost 3 bases and the V segment lost 0 bases, leaving 8 bases of the junction unmatched. The CDR3 extends over 16 amino acids. CDR1 and CDR2 (germline): SQVTM, ANQGSEA. CDR3 sequence reads: CSVEDPSGGNYNEQFF. The CDR3 nucleotides are TGCAGCGTTGAAGATCCGTCCGGGGGGAACTACAATGAGCAGTTCTTC.

About this clonotype itself: A much larger clone sits a single nucleotide away, making a read error possible. The rearrangement joins TRBV6-4 to TRBJ2-3; 13 positions agree with TRBD2. Germline lookup yields CDR1 MRHNA and CDR2 SNTAGT. Trimming removed 2 bases from V and 4 bases from J; junction bases left unmatched: 0. This CDR3 is built from 15 residues. The CDR3 bases are TGTGCCAGCAGTGACACTAGCGGGGGGGCAGATACGCAGTATTTT. Translating it yields CASSDTSGGADTQYF.

This chain connects TRBV6-2 or TRBV6-3 to TRBJ1-4; perhaps TRBD1 as D (6 bases). The germline V gene has CDR1 MNHEY and CDR2 SVGEGT. The CDR3 is 18 amino acids. The germline V and J ends were trimmed by 3 bases and 0 bases, with 17 bases remaining between them. The CDR3 bases are TGTGCCAGCAGTTATAGTTCGAGGACAGTTGCAACTAATGAAAAACTGTTTTTT. It translates to CASSYSSRTVATNEKLFF.

About this clonotype itself: A much larger clone is a single base away; this may be a read error. The J gene is TRBJ2-1, the V gene TRBV7-3; 13 bases agree with TRBD2. CDR1 and CDR2 (germline): SGHTA, FQGTGA. The CDR3 extends over 17 amino acids. For the CDR3, the DNA is TGTGCCAGCAGCCCTGGGACTAGCGGGGAGTACTTCAATGGGCAGTTCTTC. Translating it yields CASSPGTSGEYFNGQFF.

This chain joins TRBV5-1 and TRBJ2-2, with D unclear. This CDR3 spans 13 amino acids. Germline loops: CDR1 SGHRS, CDR2 YFSETQ. V was clipped by 3 bases and J by 7 bases, with 10 bases between them. The CDR3 here is CASSWVLSGELFF. The CDR3 DNA is TGCGCCAGCAGCTGGGTGTTAAGCGGGGAGCTGTTTTTT.

In its sample, this clonotype was seen a few times. J is TRBJ1-1 and V is TRBV29-1; no clear D gene. This CDR3 has 11 amino acids. V lost 6 bases to trimming and J lost 6 bases, with 11 bases between them. The V gene's germline CDR1 is SQVTM and CDR2 ANQGSEA. The CDR3 nucleotides read TGCAGCGTCCTTCGTGGCTCTGAAGCTTTCTTT. Translating gives CSVLRGSEAFF.

As for this clonotype: A read error may explain this, as a much larger clone is one base away. The chain is built from TRBV12-3 or TRBV12-4 and TRBJ2-1; 11 bases are shared with TRBD2. Losses at the gene ends were 6 bases for V and 5 bases for J; bases not matched to a gene: 6. There are 15 residues in the CDR3. CDR3 amino acids: CASRLGLAENNEQFF. The DNA for the CDR3 is TGTGCCAGCAGACTGGGACTAGCGGAGAACAATGAGCAGTTCTTC.

J is TRBJ2-3 and V is TRBV5-1, with TRBD1 as a possible D gene (5 bases). V was clipped by 4 bases and J by 2 bases, with 11 bases between them. Germline CDR1 and CDR2: SGHRS and YFSETQ. This CDR3 contains 14 residues. CDR3 in amino acids: CASSLDTYTDTQYF. CDR3 nucleotide sequence: TGCGCCAGCAGCCTGGACACGTACACAGATACGCAGTATTTT.

In regard to this clonotype: An end of the junction does not agree with germline; a read error may underlie this. The chain employs TRBV12-3 or TRBV12-4 and TRBJ2-3; D is possibly TRBD2 (5 bases). CDR3 size: 15 residues. CDR3 region: CASSPDGLRGDTQYF. As DNA, the CDR3 is TGTGCCAGCAGCCCTGACGGACTCCGAGGAGATACGCAATATTTT.

The chain has TRBV6-6 and TRBJ2-3, with a tentative D call TRBD2 (7 bases). Germline V lookup: CDR1 MNHNY, CDR2 SVGAGI (reference sequence). Deletions cut 7 bases from V and 6 bases from J, with 14 bases between. CDR3 length equals 13 residues. CDR3 in DNA: TGTGCCAGCATGGGGGGGGGCCTGGATACGCAGTATTTT. Amino acids: CASMGGGLDTQYF.

Points on this clonotype: Just one base apart from a much larger clone, this may be a read error. The V and J genes are TRBV6-5 and TRBJ1-5; D is possibly TRBD1 (5 bases). The CDR3 covers 15 residues. Germline CDR1 MNHEY, CDR2 SVGAGI. CDR3 nucleotides: TGTGCCAGCAGCCCTCGGGGCTATAGCGATCAGCCCCAGCATTTT. Protein sequence: CASSPRGYSDQPQHF.

This clonotype appeared a few times. This rearrangement joins TRBV12-3 or TRBV12-4 to TRBJ2-3; the D is unclear. The length of the CDR3 is 15 residues. V lost 1 base to trimming and J lost 10 bases, with 18 bases between them. The CDR3 spells CASSLEAQSPSAQYF. CDR3 sequence (DNA): TGTGCCAGCAGTTTAGAGGCACAGAGCCCCTCGGCGCAGTATTTT.

The chain employs TRBV7-3 and TRBJ2-3, with D possibly being TRBD1 (5 bases). V lost 5 bases, J lost 2 bases, and 14 bases lay in between. Germline loops: CDR1 SGHTA, CDR2 FQGTGA. The CDR3 runs to 15 residues. CDR3 nucleotide sequence: TGTGCCAGCAGCCCTCATCCGGACAACACAGATACGCAGTATTTT. It yields the protein CASSPHPDNTDTQYF.

This rearrangement joins TRBV6-6 to TRBJ2-5; a possible D gene is TRBD2 (7 bases). CDR1 is MNHNY and CDR2 is SVGAGI in the germline V gene (reference sequence). V lost 2 bases, J lost 11 bases, and 12 bases lay in between. CDR3 length equals 12 residues. CDR3 sequence: CASSYGGAEQYF. The CDR3 DNA is TGTGCCAGCAGTTACGGGGGGGCTGAGCAGTACTTC.

This sequence joins TRBV4-2 and TRBJ2-7; 7 nucleotides line up with TRBD1. V trimming: 11 bases; J trimming: 3 bases; junction bases outside the gene matches: 13. The CDR3 consists of 14 residues. Germline V lookup: CDR1 LGHNA, CDR2 YNFKEQ. In nucleotides, the CDR3 is TGTGCCGACAGCCAAGGGACAGCTTACTACGAGCAGTACTTC. It codes for CADSQGTAYYEQYF.

This clonotype was counted only a few times. The chain carries TRBV14 and TRBJ2-3; TRBD2 aligns across 8 bases. The length of the CDR3 is 17 residues. V trimming: 4 bases; J trimming: 0 bases; junction bases outside the gene matches: 9. The germline V gene encodes CDR1 SGHDN and CDR2 FVKESK. CDR3 in amino acids: CASSPGPLAASTDTQYF. The DNA of the CDR3 is TGTGCCAGCAGCCCAGGCCCACTAGCGGCTAGCACAGATACGCAGTATTTT.

The chain couples TRBV12-3 or TRBV12-4 to TRBJ2-3; 8 bases line up with TRBD2. V shed 6 bases, J shed 2 bases, and the junction held 16 bases outside the gene matches. CDR3 length equals 18 residues. CDR3 DNA: TGTGCCAGCAGCCTTGTCGGGGGGGGCGCCCCAATCACAGATACGCAGTATTTT. It specifies CASSLVGGGAPITDTQYF.

The V call is TRBV21-1, the J call TRBJ1-1; the D call in the table, TRBD1, was not verified against the DNA. TRBV21-1 is marked as a pseudogene. This CDR3 region has 14 residues. CDR3 protein: CASSKYGGSTEAFF. CDR3 sequence (DNA): TGTGCCAGCAGCAAATACGGGGGGAGCACTGAAGCTTTCTTT.

The chain carries TRBV10-2 and TRBJ2-1; D might be TRBD2 (5 bases). CDR1 and CDR2 from the germline V gene are WSHSY and SAAADI. Trimming shortened V by 5 bases and J by 13 bases, and 18 bases separated the two germline ends. The CDR3 runs to 13 residues. Written as DNA, the CDR3 is TGCGCCAGCAGTAACGGACCCGGGGAGACCCAGTTCTTC. It encodes CASSNGPGETQFF.

The chain couples TRBV11-3 to TRBJ2-1, with TRBD1 identical over 7 bases. V gave up 2 bases and J gave up 1 base; unmatched junction bases: 11. The CDR3 is 18 amino acids. The germline V gene has CDR1 SGHNT and CDR2 YENEEA. In DNA form, the CDR3 reads TGTGCCAGCAGCTTAACTTCACAGGGGCCTCGTTCCTACAATGAGCAGTTCTTC. It encodes CASSLTSQGPRSYNEQFF.

This clonotype was detected only a few times. This chain uses TRBV7-6 with TRBJ2-5; D is unclear. V dropped 1 base and J dropped 6 bases, with 9 bases sitting between them. The germline V gene encodes CDR1 SGHVS and CDR2 FNYEAQ. The CDR3 spans 13 residues. In DNA, the CDR3 is TGTGCCAGCAGCTTAGAGATGCTGCAGACCCAGTACTTC. Its protein is CASSLEMLQTQYF. Drawing the rest from reference TRBV7-6 and TRBJ2-5, the complete variable domain is GAGVSQSPRYKVTKRGQDVALRCDPISGHVSLYWYRQALGQGPEFLTYFNYEAQQDKSGLPNDRFSAERPEGSISTLTIQRTEQRDSAMYRCASSLEMLQTQYFGPGTRLLVL.